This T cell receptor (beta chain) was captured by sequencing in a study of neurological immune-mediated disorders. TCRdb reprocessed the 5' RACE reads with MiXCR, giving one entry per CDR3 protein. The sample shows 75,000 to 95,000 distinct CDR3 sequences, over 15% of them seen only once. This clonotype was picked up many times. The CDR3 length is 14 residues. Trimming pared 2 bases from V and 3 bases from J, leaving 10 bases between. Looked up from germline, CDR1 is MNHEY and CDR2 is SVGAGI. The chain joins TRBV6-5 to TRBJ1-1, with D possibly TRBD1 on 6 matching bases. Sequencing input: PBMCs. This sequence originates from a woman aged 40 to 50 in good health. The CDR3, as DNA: TGTGCCAGCAGTTACAGGGACAAGGACACTGAAGCTTTCTTT. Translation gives CASSYRDKDTEAFF.